This T cell receptor beta chain was captured by sequencing in a study of blood T cells in healthy people across ages. A second PCR, run for about 6 to 11 cycles, used a sample-barcoded 5' primer plus a J-beta primer mix. Via MiXCR, TCRdb re-called the 5' RACE reads, giving one row per CDR3 protein. The table lists more than 750,000 distinct CDR3 sequences, about 29% of them singletons, with roughly 10% in the top ten. The V end lost 1 base, the J end lost 4 bases, and 13 bases lay between the germline ends. The CDR3 is made up of 15 amino acids. Germline V CDR1 and CDR2: SGHRS, YFSETQ. This sample also appeared in a second study, on T cells of mothers and their children. In that study: Each mother yielded more than 10 million TCR beta CDR3 reads. Each child yielded some 3 million reads.

The clonotype originates from a woman in her 40s in good health. Sequencing was performed on blood. This chain links TRBV5-1 with TRBJ2-3; D gene uncertain. As DNA, the CDR3 is TGCGCCAGCAGCTTGCAGGTAGCTGCCGCAGATACGCAGTATTTT. Its translation is CASSLQVAAADTQYF.